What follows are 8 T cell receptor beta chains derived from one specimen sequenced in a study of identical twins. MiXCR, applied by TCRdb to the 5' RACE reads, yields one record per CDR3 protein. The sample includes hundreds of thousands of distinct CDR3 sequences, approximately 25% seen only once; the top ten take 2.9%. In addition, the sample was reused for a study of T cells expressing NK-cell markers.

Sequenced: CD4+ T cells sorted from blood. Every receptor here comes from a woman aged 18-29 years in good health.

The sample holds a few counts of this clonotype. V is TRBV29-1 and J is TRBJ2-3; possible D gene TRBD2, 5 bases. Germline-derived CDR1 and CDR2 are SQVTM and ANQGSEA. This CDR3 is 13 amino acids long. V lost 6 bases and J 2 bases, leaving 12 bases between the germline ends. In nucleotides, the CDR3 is TGCAGCGTGTATGGGAGTTTCACAGATACGCAGTATTTT. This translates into CSVYGSFTDTQYF.

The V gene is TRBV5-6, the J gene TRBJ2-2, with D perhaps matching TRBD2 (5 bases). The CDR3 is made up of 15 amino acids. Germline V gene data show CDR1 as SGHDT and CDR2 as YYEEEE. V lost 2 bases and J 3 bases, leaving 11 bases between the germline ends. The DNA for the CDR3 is TGTGCCAGCAGCTTCCTTCGGGGTTACACCGGGGAGCTGTTTTTT. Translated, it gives CASSFLRGYTGELFF.

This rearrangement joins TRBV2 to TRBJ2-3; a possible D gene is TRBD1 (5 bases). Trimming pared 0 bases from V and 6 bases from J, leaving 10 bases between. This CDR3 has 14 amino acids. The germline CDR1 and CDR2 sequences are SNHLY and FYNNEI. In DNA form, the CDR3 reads TGTGCCAGCAGTGAAGCTAGACAGCCTGATACGCAGTATTTT. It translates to CASSEARQPDTQYF.

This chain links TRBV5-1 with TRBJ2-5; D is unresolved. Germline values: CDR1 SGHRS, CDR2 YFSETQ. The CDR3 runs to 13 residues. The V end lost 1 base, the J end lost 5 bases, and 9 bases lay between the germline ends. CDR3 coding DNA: TGCGCCAGCAGCTTGTTCCCCCGGGAGACCCAGTACTTC. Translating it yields CASSLFPRETQYF.

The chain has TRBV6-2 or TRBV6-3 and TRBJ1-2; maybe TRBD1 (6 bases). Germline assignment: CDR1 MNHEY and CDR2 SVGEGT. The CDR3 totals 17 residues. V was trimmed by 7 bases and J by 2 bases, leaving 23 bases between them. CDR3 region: CASTMGAHLYENYGYTF. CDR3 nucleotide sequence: TGTGCCAGCACGATGGGGGCCCATCTTTACGAAAACTATGGCTACACCTTC.

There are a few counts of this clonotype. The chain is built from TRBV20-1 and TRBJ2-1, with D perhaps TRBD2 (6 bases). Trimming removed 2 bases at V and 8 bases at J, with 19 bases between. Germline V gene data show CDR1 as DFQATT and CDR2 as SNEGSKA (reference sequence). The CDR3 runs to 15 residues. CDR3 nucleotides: TGCAGTGCTAGAACCCCGGGAGCCCCCGGGTATGAGCAGTTCTTC. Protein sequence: CSARTPGAPGYEQFF.

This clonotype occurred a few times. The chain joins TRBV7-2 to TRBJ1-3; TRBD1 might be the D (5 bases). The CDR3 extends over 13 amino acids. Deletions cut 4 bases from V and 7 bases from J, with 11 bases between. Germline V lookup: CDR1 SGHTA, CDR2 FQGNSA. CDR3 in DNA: TGTGCCAGCAGCTCCGCCGGGGGGAACACCATATATTTT. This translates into CASSSAGGNTIYF.

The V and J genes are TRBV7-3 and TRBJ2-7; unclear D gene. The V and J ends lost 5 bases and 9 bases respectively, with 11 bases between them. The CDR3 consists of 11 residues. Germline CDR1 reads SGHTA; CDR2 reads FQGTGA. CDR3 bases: TGTGCCAGCAGCCCCGGGTCGGTGCAGTACTTC. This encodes CASSPGSVQYF.